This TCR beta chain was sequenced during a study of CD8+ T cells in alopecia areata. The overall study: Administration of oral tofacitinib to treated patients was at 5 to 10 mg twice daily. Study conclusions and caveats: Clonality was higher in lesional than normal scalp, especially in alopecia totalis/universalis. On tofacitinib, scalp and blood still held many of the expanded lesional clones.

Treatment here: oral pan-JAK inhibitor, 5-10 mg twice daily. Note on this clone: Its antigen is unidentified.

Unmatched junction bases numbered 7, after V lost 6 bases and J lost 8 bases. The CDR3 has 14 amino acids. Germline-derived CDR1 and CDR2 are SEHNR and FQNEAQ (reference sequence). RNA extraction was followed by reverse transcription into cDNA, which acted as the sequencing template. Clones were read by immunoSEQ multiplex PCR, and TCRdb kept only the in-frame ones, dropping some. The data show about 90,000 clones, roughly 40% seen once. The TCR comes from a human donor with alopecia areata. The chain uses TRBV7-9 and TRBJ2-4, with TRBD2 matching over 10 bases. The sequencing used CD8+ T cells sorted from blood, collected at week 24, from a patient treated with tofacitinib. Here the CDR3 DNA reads TGTGCCAGCAGTCCTAGCGGGAGTGTATACATTCAGTACTTC. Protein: CASSPSGSVYIQYF.